This T cell receptor (beta chain) was sequenced in a study of T-cell memory formation after mild COVID-19. Overall study context: Largely, the TCR clusters proved donor specific. Study outcomes and limitations: Pre-infection memory carried some responding clones, suggesting that cross-reactive memory joined.

The CDR3 runs 13 residues. Between the trimmed V and J ends, which lost 6 bases and 1 base, there was a span of 8 bases. Looked up from germline, CDR1 is KGHDR and CDR2 is SFDVKD. Each CDR3 protein is one row after TCRdb ran MiXCR on the 5' RACE reads. The sample carries roughly 130,000 distinct CDR3 sequences, about 6.5% recorded once. The sample holds a few counts of this clonotype. Its specificity is not known. The J gene is TRBJ2-5, the V gene TRBV24-1, with D hard to call. The sequence derives from an adult woman who had mild COVID-19 (a few samples of this study predate the infection). Cell type and time point are not known. Sequenced material: PBMCs or a T cell subset sorted from them (not recorded which). As DNA, the CDR3 is TGTGCCACCAGTAGAGCGTCCCAAGAGACCCAGTACTTC. The encoded protein is CATSRASQETQYF.